This is a list of T cell receptor beta chains from one sample in a study of OX40 agonist ivuxolimab in advanced cancers. Profiling relied on immunoSEQ multiplex PCR, and the TCRdb table lists in-frame clones only, not all of them. This repertoire shows 50,000 to 65,000 clones, roughly 84% found once; its top ten account for approximately 2%. Sequencing was performed on CD4+ or CD8+ T cells sorted from blood, taken in a trial of the OX40 agonist ivuxolimab. These receptors all come from an adult with an advanced solid tumor such as melanoma, head and neck, liver or kidney cancer. CDR3s include the opening cysteine and the closing phenylalanine or tryptophan. D genes are given only for firm matches. The size of a clone is reported for some rows only, either as once, few or many, or as a class for expanded clones.

>once|TRBV19|NA|TRBJ1-2
CASREGGYGYTF
TGTGCCAGCCGAGAGGGGGGCTATGGCTACACCTTC
>NA|TRBV2|NA|TRBJ2-6
CASREGGLGLSGANVLTF
TGTGCCAGCAGGGAGGGTGGGTTAGGGCTGTCTGGGGCCAACGTCCTGACTTTC
>NA|TRBV7-2|NA|TRBJ2-7
CASSLEGGDSYEQYF
TGTGCCAGCAGCTTAGAGGGGGGGGACTCCTACGAGCAGTACTTC
>once|TRBV10-2|TRBD2|TRBJ2-7
CASSGTSTYEQYF
TGCGCCAGCAGTGGGACTAGCACCTACGAGCAGTACTTC
>NA|TRBV5-1|NA|TRBJ2-6
CASSPGGVGANVLTF
TGCGCCAGCAGCCCCGGCGGGGTCGGGGCCAACGTCCTGACTTTC
>NA|TRBV18|TRBD1|TRBJ1-2
CASSPGQGSGYTF
TGTGCCAGCTCACCGGGACAGGGGTCCGGCTACACCTTC
>NA|TRBV4-3|NA|TRBJ2-2
CASSPRGTNTGELFF
TGCGCCAGCAGCCCCAGGGGAACGAACACCGGGGAGCTGTTTTTT
>NA|TRBV6-4|NA|TRBJ2-1
CASSETTPSPYNEQFF
TGTGCCAGCAGTGAAACGACCCCTTCCCCCTACAATGAGCAGTTCTTC
>NA|TRBV7-3|NA|TRBJ1-2
CASSNRTTGRIGYTF
TGTGCCAGCAGCAACAGGACAACAGGTCGTATTGGCTACACCTTC
>once|TRBV11-2|NA|TRBJ1-4
CASSLGDGRNEKLFF
TGTGCCAGCAGCCTAGGGGACGGAAGGAATGAAAAACTGTTTTTT
>NA|TRBV5-4|NA|TRBJ1-1
CASSPQRGENTEAFF
TGTGCCAGCAGCCCACAGCGGGGGGAGAACACTGAAGCTTTCTTT
>once|TRBV5-6|NA|TRBJ1-4
CASSLGAGEKLFF
TGTGCCAGCAGCTTGGGGGCTGGAGAAAAACTGTTTTTT
>NA|TRBV6-1|NA|TRBJ1-2
CASSGLGSGYTF
TGTGCCAGCAGTGGCTTGGGATCTGGCTACACCTTC
>NA|TRBV30|NA|TRBJ1-6
CAWARDSSYNSPLHF
TGTGCCTGGGCTCGAGATTCCTCCTATAATTCACCCCTCCACTTT
>NA|TRBV14|TRBD1|TRBJ2-1
CASSHDTGGLKFF
TGTGCCAGCAGCCATGATACAGGGGGCTTGAAGTTCTTC
>NA|TRBV12-5|NA|TRBJ2-2
CASGLRGSDGGELFF
TGTGCTAGTGGTTTACGAGGGAGCGACGGCGGGGAGCTGTTTTTT
>NA|TRBV30|TRBD1|TRBJ2-5
CAWSVRDREYF
TGTGCCTGGAGTGTACGGGACAGGGAGTACTTC
>NA|TRBV6-4|NA|TRBJ2-3
CASSTAHTDTQYF
TGTGCCAGCAGTACCGCCCACACAGATACGCAGTATTTT
>once|TRBV9|NA|TRBJ2-1
CASSARLGRGRSYNEQFF
TGTGCCAGCAGCGCCCGCCTGGGGCGGGGGCGCTCCTACAATGAGCAGTTCTTC
>NA|TRBV7-2|NA|TRBJ1-4
CASSQQRAPREKLFF
TGTGCCAGCAGCCAACAACGGGCCCCTAGGGAAAAACTGTTTTTT
>NA|TRBV19|TRBD2|TRBJ2-7
CASSIRKASGLYEQYF
TGTGCCAGTAGTATCAGGAAGGCTAGCGGGCTCTACGAGCAGTACTTC
>NA|TRBV29-1|NA|TRBJ2-7
CSVESRKGTYEQYF
TGCAGCGTTGAATCCCGAAAGGGAACCTACGAGCAGTACTTC
>few|TRBV20-1|NA|TRBJ1-1
CSALNTEAFF
TGCAGTGCCCTCAACACTGAAGCTTTCTTT
>NA|TRBV15|NA|TRBJ2-6
CATSRPDGTGAGANVLTF
TGTGCCACCAGCAGACCCGATGGTACGGGGGCTGGGGCCAACGTCCTGACTTTC
>NA|TRBV18|TRBD1|TRBJ2-1
CASSRGTGGYEQFF
TGTGCCAGCTCACGCGGGACAGGGGGTTATGAGCAGTTCTTC
>NA|TRBV7-8|NA|TRBJ1-2
CAGSLAAGGNYGYTF
TGTGCCGGCAGCTTAGCGGCGGGTGGGAACTATGGCTACACCTTC
>NA|TRBV18|NA|TRBJ2-7
CASSPPLSYEQYF
TGTGCCAGCTCACCACCTCTCTCCTACGAGCAGTACTTC
>NA|TRBV7-2|TRBD1|TRBJ2-7
CASSPWTGTGYEQYF
TGTGCCAGCAGCCCCTGGACAGGGACTGGGTACGAGCAGTACTTC
>NA|TRBV19|TRBD1|TRBJ1-3
CASSRDRGGSGNTIYF
TGTGCCAGTAGTAGAGACAGGGGAGGCTCTGGAAACACCATATATTTT